This T cell receptor beta chain was sequenced in a study of blood T cell repertoires in COVID-19. Looking at the study overall: From the United States, Italy and Spain came samples of acute and convalescent COVID-19. T cells, B-cell-depleted T cells, or PBMCs supplied cDNA or gDNA.

In the original analysis: Scientists estimated how many nucleated cells there were by amplifying reference gene primers. Sequencing used immunoSEQ multiplex PCR; TCRdb keeps in-frame clones, though not all of them. For V, J and clone size, that table is used; D and trimming come from the DNA. Among about 54,000 clones listed, over 80% were seen once. Germline loops: CDR1 MNHNY, CDR2 SVGAGI (reference sequence). The V end lost 4 bases, the J end lost 2 bases, and 16 bases lay between the germline ends. The length of the CDR3 is 16 residues. Sequenced input: peripheral blood. The chain uses TRBV6-6 and TRBJ2-3, with a weak D call TRBD2 (5 bases). This clonotype was obtained from a woman aged 60-75 years with active or convalescent COVID-19. For the CDR3, the DNA is TGTGCCAGCAGTTCCGCTTACGGGGTAATCACAGATACGCAGTATTTT. Its protein product is CASSSAYGVITDTQYF.